This TCR beta chain was obtained from a study of TIL therapy for anti-PD-1-resistant metastatic lung cancer. Background on the study: Most patients had lung adenocarcinoma; a handful of tumors were EGFR-mutant, two ALK-rearranged; half smoked currently or formerly.

Sequencing used immunoSEQ v3. Clones were read by immunoSEQ multiplex PCR, and TCRdb kept only the in-frame ones, dropping some. The data hold about 50,000 clones, with less than 75% observed a single time. In this sample, this clone turned up a few times. The CDR3 runs to 16 residues. The ends were cut back, 6 bases at V and 2 bases at J, with 20 bases in the middle. Germline loops: CDR1 SGHAT, CDR2 FQNNGV. Specified time point: pre-treatment sample, taken before nivolumab and TIL therapy. Tumor tissue came from excised metastases, mostly pleural nodules or supraclavicular lymph nodes. Enrollment ran from 2017 to early 2020.

The source of this sequence is a person aged 25-85 years with non-small cell lung cancer. V usage is TRBV11-2 and J usage is TRBJ2-7, with a possible D match to TRBD2 (5 bases). The sequenced sample was tumor tissue, obtained at baseline. CDR3 in amino acids: CASSPRVASRAYEQYF. In nucleotides, the CDR3 is TGTGCCAGCAGTCCTCGAGTGGCTAGCCGGGCCTACGAGCAGTACTTC.